Below, one T cell receptor (beta chain) is given with its context. The antigen is unknown. From germline, CDR1 is LGHNA and CDR2 YNFKEQ. The CDR3 is 17 amino acids. These data are taken from a study of T cells expressing NK-cell markers. Study-level points and caveats: There were several donors in whom these clonotypes also led the CD3+CD56-NKG2C+ fraction. Several donors had dominant NKG2C+ clonotypes that comprised roughly 1.0-8% of their CD8+ T cells.

TCRdb reprocessed the 5' RACE reads; each CDR3 protein has one entry and no DNA is given. This sample carries roughly 350,000 distinct CDR3 sequences, with roughly 5.4% going to the ten biggest clones. The sample comprised blood T cells: a sorted CD56 or NKG2C T cell subset, CD4+ or CD8+ T cells, or bulk PBMC T cells (not recorded which). The chain uses TRBV4-2 and TRBJ2-2; TCRdb outputs TRBD1, but without DNA this stays unchecked. The clonotype was recovered from a man aged 18 to 69 in good health. The chain's CDR3 is CASSQDPAGRYTGELFF.